The present TCR beta chain was sequenced within a study of cytomegalovirus exposure and HLA in healthy donors. This CDR3 has 15 residues. Germline CDR1 reads SQVTM; CDR2 reads ANQGSEA. The ends were cut back, 5 bases at V and 1 base at J, with 17 bases in the middle. Study findings and constraints: In a later analysis, parvovirus B19, influenza, CMV and Epstein-Barr virus appeared linked to several top co-occurrence clusters. A link between a missense DCLRE1C variant and TCR beta V- and J-gene trimming emerged from a later analysis. Among TCR beta chains, those listed as cytomegalovirus-associated numbered fewer than 200.

For this clone: Its antigen is not known.

The PCR made use of 60 Vbeta and 13 Jbeta primers. This table comes from immunoSEQ multiplex PCR, and its TCRdb copy is limited to in-frame clones, with some not included. The top ten hold approximately 6.8% of the sample, which has 150,000 to 200,000 clones, approximately 80% seen once. The sample comprised PBMCs. This clonotype was obtained from a male donor in good health and CMV-seropositive. The gene calls are TRBV29-1 and TRBJ1-1, with D possibly matching TRBD1 (6 bases). The CDR3: CSVTTGGAQNTEAFF. Written as DNA, the CDR3 is TGCAGCGTTACGACGGGGGGGGCCCAGAACACTGAAGCTTTCTTT.